This T cell receptor (beta chain) emerged from a study of spatial heterogeneity in lung cancer. Across the whole study: The study consistently detected more beta-chain than alpha-chain sequences. Combinations of a unique TCR and a UMI were tallied in raw reads, and on average each appeared more than ten times.

This clonotype was recorded many times. The size of this beta chain means little, since it is a stray read in a library made for alpha chains. Germline V gene lookup returns CDR1 SNHLY and CDR2 FYNNEI. Trimming removed 3 bases from V and 0 bases from J, with 8 bases in between. The CDR3 runs to 14 residues. Time point given: sample taken at primary tumor resection. Tumor, nontumor lung or frozen PBMC supplied whole RNA that was sequenced unsorted. The donor group consisted of 55 to 85 patients who had untreated, early-stage non-small cell lung cancer. The library protocol tagged each TCR cDNA with a unique molecular identifier. TCRdb re-analysed the 5' RACE reads in MiXCR, keeping a single row per CDR3 protein. Of about 6,900 distinct CDR3 sequences detected, roughly 4.2% appear once; the ten largest clones hold 20% to 30%.

This receptor was obtained from a female donor with early-stage non-small cell lung cancer. The specimen comprised normal lung tissue next to the tumor, sampled at surgery. The genes are TRBV2 and TRBJ1-2, with no clear D. DNA for the CDR3: TGTGCCAGCAGTGAGGCCAGTTCTAACTATGGCTACACCTTC. This sequence encodes CASSEASSNYGYTF.